The rows below give T cell receptor beta chains drawn from one sample of a study of OX40 agonist ivuxolimab in advanced cancers. TCRdb's copy holds only in-frame clones and misses some; the assay was immunoSEQ multiplex PCR. The table shows more than 50,000 clones, with 91% occurring only once. The specimen comprised CD4+ or CD8+ T cells sorted from blood, sampled in a trial of the OX40 agonist ivuxolimab. All receptors derive from an adult with an advanced solid tumor such as melanoma, head and neck, liver or kidney cancer. Each CDR3 is given with its conserved first and last residue. The order of the fields is clone size, D gene, J gene, V gene, CDR3 length, CDR3 protein, CDR3 DNA. A D gene is named only where the DNA matches it firmly. Where a row states a size, it is once, few, many or the class of an expanded clone; other rows omit it.

>many|NA|TRBJ2-7|TRBV7-8|15
CASSLDQTTFYEQYF
TGTGCCAGCAGCCTAGACCAGACTACTTTCTACGAGCAGTACTTC
>NA|TRBD1|TRBJ2-5|TRBV6-5|16
CASSFPRTGAGETQYF
TGTGCCAGCAGTTTCCCTCGGACAGGGGCGGGAGAGACCCAGTACTTC
>NA|NA|TRBJ2-5|TRBV29-1|16
CSVEPLGRVYQETQYF
TGCAGCGTTGAACCCCTTGGGCGGGTTTACCAAGAGACCCAGTACTTC
>NA|NA|TRBJ1-2|TRBV2|15
CASSVGQFERPGYTF
TGTGCCAGCAGTGTCGGACAGTTTGAACGCCCGGGCTACACCTTC
>NA|NA|TRBJ2-3|TRBV7-9|16
CASSPSLGGGSDTQYF
TGTGCCAGCAGCCCATCTTTGGGCGGAGGGTCAGATACGCAGTATTTT
>NA|NA|TRBJ1-4|TRBV7-9|14
CASSLTPGDEKLFF
TGTGCCAGCAGTCTTACCCCCGGCGATGAAAAACTGTTTTTT
>NA|NA|TRBJ2-1|TRBV19|14
CASEDSPGANEQFF
TGTGCCAGTGAGGACAGTCCGGGGGCCAATGAGCAGTTCTTC
>NA|TRBD1|TRBJ2-7|TRBV6-5|15
CASSTNDRAAYEQYF
TGTGCCAGCAGTACCAATGACAGGGCTGCCTACGAGCAGTACTTC
>NA|NA|TRBJ1-5|TRBV19|12
CASSIIGQPQHF
TGTGCCAGTAGTATCATTGGGCAGCCCCAGCATTTT
>NA|TRBD1|TRBJ2-3|TRBV30|15
CAWIPDRGGTDTQYF
TGTGCCTGGATCCCCGACAGGGGAGGCACAGATACGCAGTATTTT
>NA|TRBD2|TRBJ2-1|TRBV19|15
CASGLAGVDGNEQFF
TGTGCCAGTGGACTAGCGGGGGTTGATGGCAATGAGCAGTTCTTC
>NA|NA|TRBJ1-2|TRBV7-9|14
CASSPPGVSYGYTF
TGTGCCAGCAGCCCCCCAGGGGTCAGCTATGGCTACACCTTC
>few|TRBD2|TRBJ2-1|TRBV14|16
CASSPSTSGDLGKQFF
TGTGCCAGCAGTCCGTCTACTAGCGGGGACCTGGGTAAGCAGTTCTTC
>NA|NA|TRBJ2-2|TRBV7-8|11
CCVLNTGELFF
TGTTGTGTGTTGAACACCGGGGAGCTGTTTTTT
>NA|TRBD2|TRBJ2-3|TRBV9|15
CASSRGGPSTDTQYF
TGTGCCAGCAGCCGGGGGGGGCCTAGCACAGATACGCAGTATTTT
>NA|NA|TRBJ2-5|TRBV7-2|12
CATLRPEGTQYF
TGTGCCACCTTGCGTCCGGAGGGGACCCAGTACTTC
>NA|TRBD1|TRBJ2-1|TRBV5-1|14
CASSLNTGDNEQFF
TGCGCCAGCAGTTTGAATACAGGGGACAATGAGCAGTTCTTC
>NA|TRBD1|TRBJ1-6|TRBV28|17
CASSRDRGIDHRSPLHF
TGTGCCAGCAGCCGGGACAGGGGGATCGACCACCGTTCACCCCTCCACTTT
>NA|TRBD1|TRBJ2-3|TRBV5-6|16
CASSHGQGLLTDTQYF
TGTGCCAGCAGCCACGGACAGGGCCTCCTCACAGATACGCAGTATTTT
>NA|TRBD1|TRBJ1-5|TRBV2|14
CASSLGTGLQPQHF
TGTGCCAGCAGTCTAGGGACAGGGCTTCAGCCCCAGCATTTT